This T cell receptor (beta chain) was profiled in a study of early T cells in non-severe SARS-CoV-2 infection (dated by TCRdb to the early 2020s). Study-wide context: Because TCR sequencing was done on bulk RNA from unsorted whole blood, the alpha and beta chains could not be paired.

Summary of the overall study and its limitations: VDJdb matching was skewed toward anti-spike CD8 responses and likely underestimated virus-specific expansions, missing private and CD4 specificities.

The library was generated by 5' RACE. Sequencing took place on a NextSeq 500. The TCR library protocol attached unique molecular identifiers to individual cDNA molecules to correct for sequencing error and PCR bias. TCR alpha and beta chains were both sequenced, and the abundances of alpha and beta sequences in each sample were closely correlated with each other. The original pipeline was this. V gene, J gene and CDR3 annotation of TCR sequences was performed with Decombinator V4. Expanded TCRs were defined as changing significantly between any two time points under a Poisson model with p below 0.0001. TCR abundances were normalised to the total number of TCRs sequenced in each sample and reported as counts per million. TRAV1-2 paired with TRAJ12, TRAJ20 or TRAJ33 defined MAIT TCRs, while TRAV10 paired with TRAJ18 defined iNKT TCRs. VDJdb, accessed on 1 November 2021, was searched for TCRs annotated for CMV, EBV and SARS-CoV-2, and TCRs annotated for more than one antigen were excluded. Clones were called with MiXCR by TCRdb after fastp trimmed the public reads at Q25, and only in-frame beta chains were retained. Rows with a matching CDR3 protein are joined into one entry that keeps the most common DNA and genes. The V and J calls reflect TCRdb's pipeline rather than the authors' work. This sample comprises 90,000 or so distinct CDR3 sequences, 14% to 15% of them detected only once. Jointly, the top ten make up approximately 6% of the sample.

A case-control design nested within a healthcare worker cohort in London, UK, was used, with weekly nasopharyngeal swab PCR tests and blood sampling performed. Between 23 and 31 March 2020, the week of the UK lockdown, healthcare workers were enrolled and then followed up weekly for as long as 16 weeks. The CDR3, cysteine through phenylalanine, is 18 amino acids long. Left in the record is the CDR3 DNA by itself, 54 bases read in frame from the first base. CDR1 is given as MNHEY and CDR2 as SMNVEV, both from the germline V gene (reference sequence). After removal of 2 bases from V and 1 base from J, the junction retains 9 bases not matched to a gene. The table lists this clonotype with a few counts. Its antigen has not been determined. No qualities accompany the bases; no much larger clone lies one base away.

The source is an adult who was a healthcare worker with PCR-confirmed SARS-CoV-2 infection or an uninfected control (not recorded which). Sequenced input: whole blood. Recombination linked TRBV27 to TRBJ2-1; 9 central nucleotides agree with TRBD2. The CDR3 is CASSLNASGTGSYNEQFF. The DNA sequence is as follows: TGTGCCAGCAGTTTAAATGCTAGCGGGACCGGTTCCTACAATGAGCAGTTCTTC.